This entry concerns a single TCR beta chain. Its cognate antigen is unknown. Germline V gene data show CDR1 as SEHNR and CDR2 as FQNEAQ (reference sequence). The V segment lost 4 bases and the J segment 3 bases; nucleotides outside the gene matches: 9. The CDR3 sequence is 16 residues long. Related graft donors supplied nonmyeloablative bone marrow transplants, and mixed chimerism was transient. Unstimulated regulatory T cells (CD4+CD25+CD127-), CD4+CD25- non-regulatory cells, CD4 and CD8 cells were FACS-sorted from thawed PBMCs. The sample belongs to a study of Tregs in tolerant kidney transplant recipients. Findings of the study overall: Few patients were studied, so findings need validation in larger groups.

Libraries were prepared by immunoSEQ multiplex PCR; TCRdb keeps only in-frame clonotypes and omits some of them. The sample holds some 47,000 clones; around nine tenths are singletons and the top ten take roughly a sixth. This sequence joins TRBV7-9 and TRBJ2-3; 8 bases fit TRBD2. The specimen was CD8+ T cells from blood (PBMCs), collected 12 months after the transplant. The origin of this receptor is a human patient who received a combined kidney and bone marrow transplant. Some T cells may be the graft donor's. The CDR3 region is CASSSLAAPITDTQYF. CDR3 nucleotide sequence: TGTGCCAGCAGCTCACTAGCGGCACCAATTACAGATACGCAGTATTTT.